The following is a T cell receptor (beta chain) sequence with its context. Sample-barcoded 5' priming and a J-beta primer mix drove a second PCR of 7 to 11 cycles. TCRdb re-called the 5' RACE reads with MiXCR, one entry per CDR3 protein. The sample carries about 1.1 million distinct CDR3 sequences, less than 45% recorded once. These data originate in a study of blood T cells in healthy people across ages. Trimming at V came to 2 bases and at J to 11 bases, leaving 6 bases not matched to a gene. CDR1 LNHNV and CDR2 YYDKDF come from the germline V gene (reference sequence). The CDR3 loop spans 13 amino acids.

This clonotype was sampled from a man younger than 35 in good health. The sequencing sample was made of blood. J is TRBJ2-7 and V is TRBV15; 10 positions match TRBD2. The CDR3 sequence: CATSRYTSGDKYF. CDR3 nucleotide sequence: TGTGCCACCAGCAGATACACTAGCGGGGATAAGTACTTC. Supplemented by reference TRBV15 and TRBJ2-7, the full variable domain reads DAMVIQNPRYQVTQFGKPVTLSCSQTLNHNVMYWYQQKSSQAPKLLFHYYDKDFNNEADTPDNFQSRRPNTSFCFLDIRSPGLGDTAMYLCATSRYTSGDKYFGPGTRLTVT.